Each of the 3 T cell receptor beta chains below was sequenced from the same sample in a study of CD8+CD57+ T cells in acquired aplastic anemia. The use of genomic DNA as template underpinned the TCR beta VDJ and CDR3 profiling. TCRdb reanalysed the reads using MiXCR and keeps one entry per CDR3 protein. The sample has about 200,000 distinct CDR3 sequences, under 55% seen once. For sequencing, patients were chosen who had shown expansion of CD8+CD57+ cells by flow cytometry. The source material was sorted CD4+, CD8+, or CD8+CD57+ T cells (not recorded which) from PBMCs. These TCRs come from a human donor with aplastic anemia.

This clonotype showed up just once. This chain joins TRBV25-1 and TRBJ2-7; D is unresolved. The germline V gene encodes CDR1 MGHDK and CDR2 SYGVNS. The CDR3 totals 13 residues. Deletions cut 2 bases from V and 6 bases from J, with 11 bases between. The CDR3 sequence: CASSEVGRTEQYF. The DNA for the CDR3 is TGTGCCAGCAGTGAAGTAGGGCGGACCGAGCAGTACTTC.

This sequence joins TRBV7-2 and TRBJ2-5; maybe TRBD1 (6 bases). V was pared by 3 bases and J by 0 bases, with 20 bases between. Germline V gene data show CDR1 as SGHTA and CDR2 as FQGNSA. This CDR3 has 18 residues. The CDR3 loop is CASSLIGQGIMYQETQYF. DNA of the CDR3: TGTGCCAGCAGCTTGATTGGGCAGGGGATCATGTACCAAGAGACCCAGTACTTC.

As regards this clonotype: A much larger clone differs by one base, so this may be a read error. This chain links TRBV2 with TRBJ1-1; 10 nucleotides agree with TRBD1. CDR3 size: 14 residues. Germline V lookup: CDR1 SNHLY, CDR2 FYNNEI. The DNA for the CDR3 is TGTGCCAAAGCGCGGACAGGGGGAAACACTGAAGCTTCCTTT. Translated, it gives CAKARTGGNTEASF.